These 3 T cell receptor beta chains were sequenced from one sample in a study of blood T cell repertoires in COVID-19. TCRdb's copy holds only in-frame clones and misses some; the assay was immunoSEQ multiplex PCR. The sample lists about 260,000 clones, approximately 90% occurring once. Specimen: PBMCs or T cells enriched from blood (not recorded which). The receptors originated from a woman aged 25 to 45 with acute COVID-19.

The genes are TRBV19 and TRBJ1-5; TRBD1 agrees at 10 bases. Germline-derived CDR1 and CDR2 are LNHDA and SQIVND (reference sequence). J lost 5 bases, V lost 4 bases, and 2 bases had no gene match. CDR3 length equals 14 residues. CDR3 DNA: TGTGCCAGTAGTACCGGGACAGGGGATCAGCCCCAGCATTTT. This codes for CASSTGTGDQPQHF.

V is TRBV5-1 and J is TRBJ1-6; D unresolved. Germline V gene data show CDR1 as SGHRS and CDR2 as YFSETQ. The CDR3 sequence is 15 residues long. Between the trimmed V and J ends, which lost 1 base and 5 bases, there was a span of 10 bases. CDR3 amino acids: CASSLTRSNNSPLHF. CDR3 bases: TGCGCCAGCAGCTTGACCAGATCAAATAATTCACCCCTCCACTTT.

The rearrangement joins TRBV19 to TRBJ2-1; D is undetermined. V dropped 6 bases and J dropped 4 bases, with 10 bases sitting between them. Germline CDR1 and CDR2: LNHDA and SQIVND (reference sequence). The CDR3 contains 13 residues. CDR3 sequence: CASSFGLYNEQFF. CDR3 nucleotide sequence: TGTGCCAGTAGCTTTGGGCTTTACAATGAGCAGTTCTTC.